This T cell receptor beta chain was obtained from a study of blood T cell repertoires in COVID-19. In the study overall: The origin of the acute and convalescent COVID-19 samples was the United States, Italy and Spain. T cells, B-cell-depleted T cells, or PBMCs provided the cDNA or gDNA that served as material.

This clone was detected only once. The CDR3 consists of 15 residues. Germline V gives CDR1 SEHNR, CDR2 FQNEAQ (reference sequence). Trimming at V came to 4 bases and at J to 1 base, leaving 5 bases not matched to a gene. Original processing methods: How many nucleated cells were present was estimated from reference gene primer amplification. Generated by immunoSEQ multiplex PCR, the TCRdb table keeps only in-frame clones and is missing some. The V and J calls and the clone size are those of that table, but D and trimming were determined from the DNA. The sample holds hundreds of thousands of clones, 85% to 90% seen once.

Sequencing was done on a sample of peripheral blood. The receptor comes from a woman in her 30s with acute or convalescent COVID-19. The V and J genes are TRBV7-9 and TRBJ2-7, with 9 nucleotides matching TRBD2. The CDR3 loop is CASSSSGVRSYEQYF. CDR3 nucleotides: TGTGCCAGCAGCTCTAGCGGGGTTCGTTCCTACGAGCAGTACTTC.